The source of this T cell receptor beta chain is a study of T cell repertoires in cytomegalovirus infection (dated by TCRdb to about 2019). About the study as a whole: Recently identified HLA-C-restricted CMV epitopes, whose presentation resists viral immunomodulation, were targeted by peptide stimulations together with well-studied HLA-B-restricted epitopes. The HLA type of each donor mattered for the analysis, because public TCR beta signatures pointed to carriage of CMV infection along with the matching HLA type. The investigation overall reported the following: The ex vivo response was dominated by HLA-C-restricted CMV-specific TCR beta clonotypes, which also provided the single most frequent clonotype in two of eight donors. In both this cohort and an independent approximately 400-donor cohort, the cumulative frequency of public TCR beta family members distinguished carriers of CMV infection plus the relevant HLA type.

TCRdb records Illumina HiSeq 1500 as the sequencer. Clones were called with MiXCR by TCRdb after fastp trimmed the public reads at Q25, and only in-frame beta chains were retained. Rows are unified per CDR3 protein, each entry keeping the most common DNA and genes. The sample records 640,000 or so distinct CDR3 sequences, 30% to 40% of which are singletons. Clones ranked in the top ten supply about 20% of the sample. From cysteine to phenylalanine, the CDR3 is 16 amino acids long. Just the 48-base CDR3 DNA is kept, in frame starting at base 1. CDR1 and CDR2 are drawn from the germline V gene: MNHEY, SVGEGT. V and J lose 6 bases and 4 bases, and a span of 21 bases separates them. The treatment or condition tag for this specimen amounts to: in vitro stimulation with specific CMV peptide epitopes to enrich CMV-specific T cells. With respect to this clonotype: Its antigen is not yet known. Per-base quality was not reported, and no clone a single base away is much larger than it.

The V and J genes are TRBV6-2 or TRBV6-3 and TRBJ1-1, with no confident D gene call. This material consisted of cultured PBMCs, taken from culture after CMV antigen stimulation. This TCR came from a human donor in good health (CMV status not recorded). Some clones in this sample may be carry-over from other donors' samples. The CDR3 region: CASSRPQEGGTTEAFF. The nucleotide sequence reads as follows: TGTGCCAGCAGCCGACCCCAGGAGGGTGGAACCACTGAAGCTTTCTTT.